This T cell receptor (beta chain) was observed in a study of T cells after yellow fever vaccination (dated by TCRdb to about 2019). With regard to the full study: The SMART-Seq v4 Ultra Low Input RNA kit was used to prepare libraries from fractions with low cell numbers. Two healthy male donors, one aged 18 to 30 and one aged 30 to 40 years, made up the cohort. Blood was collected at multiple timepoints before and after primary and secondary immunization, and bulk PBMC replicates and cell subsets were isolated. To track T-cell clones before and after primary and booster YFV17D yellow fever vaccination, bulk TCR alpha and beta repertoires were sequenced longitudinally.

Per the publication, the treatment or condition label means: live attenuated yellow fever vaccine strain. PBMCs were isolated from peripheral blood using a standard Ficoll-Paque protocol. Dynabeads CD4 and CD8 positive selection kits were used to isolate the CD4 and CD8 T-cell fractions. RNA was extracted with TriZol from bulk PBMCs, CD4 and CD8 fractions, and dextramer-positive and dextramer-negative fractions. This clonotype was found a few times. Its antigen specificity is not known. No quality values exist for individual bases; no much larger clone is one base distant. The CDR3 starts with the cysteine, ends with the phenylalanine, and has 13 residues. The CDR3 DNA has 39 bases and is translated from base 1. CDR1 LNHNV and CDR2 YYDKDF are derived from the germline V gene (reference sequence). V and J are truncated by 5 bases and 5 bases respectively, leaving an intervening sequence of 11 bases.

Overall study outcomes, separate from this receptor: A small fraction of clonotypes appeared in both the CD4 and CD8 compartments, likely as a result of convergent recombination. Most clones expanded after primary vaccination were re-detected after the booster (around 96% of CD4 and 88% of CD8), suggesting broad memory maintenance. Because abundant contaminating clonotypes from the bulk population could be contained in FACS-sorted repertoires, computational filtering was required. The secondary T-cell response was found to be weaker but faster than the primary response, with a peak reached on day 5 rather than on day 15. Only two donors were included in the study, so the extent to which the findings can be generalized is limited.

Sequenced on an Illumina NovaSeq 6000. Synthesis of TCR cDNA relied on 5'RACE template switching, a step that introduced a universal primer site along with unique molecular identifiers. Priming for cDNA synthesis came from both the TCR alpha and TCR beta constant segments. Library amplification used two PCR steps, and the second PCR step added sample barcodes and sequencing adapters. Sequencing of libraries was done on Illumina HiSeq 2500 (2x100 bp) or NovaSeq (2x150 bp). The study's processing was this. MIGEC was used to demultiplex reads and collapse the reads into UMI consensus sequences, and MiXCR was used for V(D)J alignment. Using edgeR on replicate PBMC samples, clonotypes were called vaccine-responding if FDR was below 0.01 and the log2 fold change was above 5 up to day 15. CD4 or CD8 identity was assigned to each bulk clonotype according to whether the clonotype was present at higher abundance in the sequenced CD4 repertoire or the sequenced CD8 repertoire. TCRdb trimmed the raw reads at Q25, called clones with MiXCR and kept productive beta chains. A single entry per CDR3 protein holds the most common genes and DNA from its merged rows. TCRdb assigned the V and J calls; the authors' analysis was not used. Counted in this sample were 95,000 to 150,000 distinct CDR3 sequences; under 9% of them appeared once. The ten largest clones add up to 40% of the sample.

This receptor was identified in a man in his late teens or twenties who received the YFV17D yellow fever vaccine. The rearrangement joined TRBV15 to TRBJ2-3, and perhaps TRBD2 as D gene, on 5 matching bases. The sequences come from CD8+ T cells sorted from PBMCs, collected on the day of the yellow fever booster vaccination. DNA sequence: TGTGCCACCAGCTCGGGATTTTTAGATACGCAGTATTTT. The translation is CATSSGFLDTQYF.